These T cell receptor beta chains were read from a single sample in a study of cytomegalovirus exposure and HLA in healthy donors. Libraries were prepared by immunoSEQ multiplex PCR; TCRdb keeps only in-frame clonotypes and omits some of them. This sample has approximately 160,000 clones, with over 75% found just once. Material: PBMCs. The receptors here all came from a man aged 25 to 40 in good health and CMV-seropositive. The CDR3 runs from the conserved cysteine through the conserved F or W. Fields, in order: D gene, clone size, J gene, CDR3 length, V gene, CDR3 DNA, CDR3 protein. The D gene is left open where the match is weak. Rows may omit the clone size; those that give it use once, few, many or a size class.

D: -
size: once
J: TRBJ2-7
length: 16
V: TRBV28
DNA: TGTGCCAGCAGTCCCACTCAGCTTGGGAGGTCCTACGAGCAGTACTTC
CDR3: CASSPTQLGRSYEQYF

D: -
size: -
J: TRBJ2-4
length: 11
V: TRBV29-1
DNA: TGCAGCGGGGCCCAAGGGGGCATTCAGTACTTC
CDR3: CSGAQGGIQYF

D: TRBD1
size: -
J: TRBJ1-2
length: 18
V: TRBV5-6
DNA: TGTGCCAGCAGCTCCTTCGCCGGGACAGGGACTGCTAACTATGGCTACACCTTC
CDR3: CASSSFAGTGTANYGYTF

D: -
size: -
J: TRBJ1-2
length: 13
V: TRBV28
DNA: TGTGCCAGCAGTTTAGGGGCCGCGAAGGGCTACACCTTC
CDR3: CASSLGAAKGYTF

D: TRBD1
size: -
J: TRBJ1-5
length: 18
V: TRBV6-4
DNA: TGTGCCAGCCCGGGGCCTCTTCGGGGACAGGGAGACAATCAGCCCCAGCATTTT
CDR3: CASPGPLRGQGDNQPQHF

D: TRBD2
size: -
J: TRBJ2-7
length: 14
V: TRBV12-5
DNA: TGTGCTAGTGGTTGGGGGGGACGGTGGAGCGAGCAGTACTTC
CDR3: CASGWGGRWSEQYF

D: -
size: once
J: TRBJ1-1
length: 15
V: TRBV6-5
DNA: TGTGCCAGCAGTTACCAACAGACCAAGAACACTGAAGCTTTCTTT
CDR3: CASSYQQTKNTEAFF

D: TRBD1
size: -
J: TRBJ2-5
length: 13
V: TRBV5-6
DNA: TGTGCCAGCAGCTACCTACAGGGGGAGACCCAGTACTTC
CDR3: CASSYLQGETQYF

D: TRBD1
size: -
J: TRBJ2-5
length: 17
V: TRBV5-1
DNA: TGCGCCAGCAGCCGCCCGGTAGGGACAGATATCCAAGAGACCCAGTACTTC
CDR3: CASSRPVGTDIQETQYF

D: TRBD2
size: -
J: TRBJ2-1
length: 15
V: TRBV5-1
DNA: TGCGCCAGCAGCCCCCCAACTAGCGGGAGTTCTGAGCAGTTCTTC
CDR3: CASSPPTSGSSEQFF

D: -
size: once
J: TRBJ1-3
length: 21
V: TRBV6-4
DNA: TGTGCCAGCAGTGACTCGAAGACGGCGGTACTGGGCGGGAGCTCTGGAAACACCATATATTTT
CDR3: CASSDSKTAVLGGSSGNTIYF

D: -
size: -
J: TRBJ2-7
length: 13
V: TRBV11-2
DNA: TGTGCCAGCAGCTTAGGACAGTCTCACGAGCAGTACTTC
CDR3: CASSLGQSHEQYF

D: TRBD2
size: few
J: TRBJ2-5
length: 13
V: TRBV29-1
DNA: TGCAGCGTTGACAAGGGAGGGGCAGAGACCCAGTACTTC
CDR3: CSVDKGGAETQYF

D: -
size: -
J: TRBJ2-5
length: 13
V: TRBV18
DNA: TGTGCCAGCTCACCAAACAGCCAAGAGACCCAGTACTTC
CDR3: CASSPNSQETQYF

D: -
size: -
J: TRBJ2-3
length: 15
V: TRBV25-1
DNA: TGTGCCAGCAGTAATGAGATGCTTAGCACAGATACGCAGTATTTT
CDR3: CASSNEMLSTDTQYF

D: -
size: -
J: TRBJ2-1
length: 13
V: TRBV6-6
DNA: TGTGCCAGCAGTTACTCTACTACTAGCGAGCAGTTCTTC
CDR3: CASSYSTTSEQFF

D: -
size: -
J: TRBJ2-5
length: 14
V: TRBV27
DNA: TGTGCCAGCTGGTCCTCAGGGGCCCAAGAGACCCAGTACTTC
CDR3: CASWSSGAQETQYF

D: -
size: once
J: TRBJ2-4
length: 13
V: TRBV5-1
DNA: TGCGCCAGCAGCTGGGAGGGGGAGAACAGTCAGTACTTC
CDR3: CASSWEGENSQYF

D: -
size: -
J: TRBJ2-6
length: 17
V: TRBV28
DNA: TGTGCCAGCAGTCACTATCCCTTAAACTCTGGGGCCAACGTCCTGACTTTC
CDR3: CASSHYPLNSGANVLTF

D: TRBD2
size: once
J: TRBJ2-2
length: 17
V: TRBV28
DNA: TGTGCCAGCAGTTTATCTAGCGGGAGGACGAACACCGGGGAGCTGTTTTTT
CDR3: CASSLSSGRTNTGELFF

D: TRBD1
size: -
J: TRBJ2-7
length: 16
V: TRBV11-2
DNA: TGTGCCAGCAGCTTAGAGGGTACAGGGGTATACTACGAGCAGTACTTC
CDR3: CASSLEGTGVYYEQYF

D: TRBD2
size: -
J: TRBJ2-7
length: 16
V: TRBV14
DNA: TGTGCCAGCAGCCCCCGGACTAGCGGGAGGGGATACGAGCAGTACTTC
CDR3: CASSPRTSGRGYEQYF

D: -
size: -
J: TRBJ2-7
length: 15
V: TRBV11-2
DNA: TGTGCCAGCAGCTTAGAGACAGGTCCGGGCGACGAGCAGTACTTC
CDR3: CASSLETGPGDEQYF

D: -
size: few
J: TRBJ1-2
length: 11
V: TRBV11-2
DNA: TGTGCCAGCAGCTTACCTTTTGGCTACACCTTC
CDR3: CASSLPFGYTF

D: TRBD2
size: -
J: TRBJ2-1
length: 15
V: TRBV5-4
DNA: TGTGCCAGCAGCTTGCTAGCGGGGGGGCCCTATGAGCAGTTCTTC
CDR3: CASSLLAGGPYEQFF

D: -
size: -
J: TRBJ1-4
length: 14
V: TRBV11-2
DNA: TGTGCCAGCAGCGCCGACAGAAGGAATGAAAAACTGTTTTTT
CDR3: CASSADRRNEKLFF

D: -
size: -
J: TRBJ2-7
length: 13
V: TRBV13
DNA: TGTGCCAGCAGCTTTACAGGGAACCACGAGCAGTACTTC
CDR3: CASSFTGNHEQYF

D: -
size: -
J: TRBJ2-7
length: 14
V: TRBV19
DNA: TGTGCCAGTAGTATAGCAGGGGACTCCTACGAGCAGTACTTC
CDR3: CASSIAGDSYEQYF

D: -
size: -
J: TRBJ1-4
length: 14
V: TRBV28
DNA: TGTGCCAGCGGGGTTCAGGACTCGGATGAAAAACTGTTTTTT
CDR3: CASGVQDSDEKLFF

D: TRBD1
size: -
J: TRBJ1-4
length: 15
V: TRBV11-2
DNA: TGTGCCAGCAGCTCCCACAGGGGGCGCGATGAAAAACTGTTTTTT
CDR3: CASSSHRGRDEKLFF

D: -
size: -
J: TRBJ2-2
length: 15
V: TRBV7-9
DNA: TGTGCCAGCAGCTTGGGGACACTGAACACCGGGGAGCTGTTTTTT
CDR3: CASSLGTLNTGELFF